Presented here are 14 T cell receptor beta chains from one specimen sequenced in a study of blood T cells in healthy people across ages. PCR was performed a second time for about 6 to 11 cycles using a sample-barcoded 5' primer and a J-beta primer mix. MiXCR, run by TCRdb on the 5' RACE reads, gives a single entry per CDR3 protein. The sample shows around 1,600,000 distinct CDR3 sequences, about 45% of them seen only once. Sequencing used blood. The receptors derive from a woman aged 18-29 years in good health.

The table lists this clonotype with many counts. V is TRBV12-3 or TRBV12-4 and J is TRBJ2-5; 9 bases map to TRBD1. The CDR3 totals 13 residues. In DNA, the CDR3 is TGTGCTAGCCGGGGACAGGGCCAAGAGACCCAGTACTTC. Amino acid sequence: CASRGQGQETQYF.

The J gene is TRBJ2-3, the V gene TRBV28, with D tentatively TRBD1 (5 bases). The V end was cut by 6 bases, the J end by 2 bases, with 15 bases between. CDR1 and CDR2 from the germline V gene are MDHEN and SYDVKM. This CDR3 comprises 15 residues. In nucleotides, the CDR3 is TGTGCCAGCAGCCAACACCCAGGGCCCACAGATACGCAGTATTTT. This gives the protein CASSQHPGPTDTQYF.

This clonotype was seen a single time. The chain recombines TRBV28 with TRBJ2-1; D ambiguous. The V end lost 6 bases, the J end lost 7 bases, and 13 bases lay between the germline ends. The germline V gene encodes CDR1 MDHEN and CDR2 SYDVKM. The length of the CDR3 is 13 residues. CDR3 protein: CASSPPFANEQFF. In DNA form, the CDR3 reads TGTGCCAGCAGCCCCCCATTCGCTAATGAGCAGTTCTTC.

The chain uses TRBV29-1 and TRBJ1-1; no firm D call. This CDR3 contains 13 residues. Germline loops: CDR1 SQVTM, CDR2 ANQGSEA. The V and J ends lost 4 bases and 0 bases respectively, with 9 bases between them. CDR3 protein: CSVAGRVNTEAFF. The DNA for the CDR3 is TGCAGCGTTGCAGGCAGAGTGAACACTGAAGCTTTCTTT.

This clonotype was counted a few times. The chain recombines TRBV7-9 with TRBJ2-7; no reliable D call. V lost 5 bases and J lost 5, with 16 bases in between. CDR1 SEHNR and CDR2 FQNEAQ come from the germline V gene (reference sequence). This CDR3 has 14 amino acids. The DNA for the CDR3 is TGTGCCAGCAGCGACGCGAACTACCTCCACGAGCAGTACTTC. It specifies CASSDANYLHEQYF.

This clonotype has just a few counts. The chain is built from TRBV27 and TRBJ2-5; D is ambiguous. The CDR3 length is 13 residues. The ends were cut back, 7 bases at V and 4 bases at J, with 13 bases in the middle. In germline, CDR1 is MNHEY, CDR2 SMNVEV (reference sequence). The CDR3 nucleotides read TGTGCCAGCAAGGGTCTCCTGGGAGAGACCCAGTACTTC. Residues: CASKGLLGETQYF.

The chain combines TRBV7-2 with TRBJ2-7; D is ambiguous. The CDR3 is 14 amino acids. Germline CDR1 reads SGHTA; CDR2 reads FQGNSA. The V end was cut by 3 bases, the J end by 7 bases, with 16 bases between. The CDR3 DNA reads as TGTGCCAGCAGCTTTGTGCAGATGAACAATGAGCAGTACTTC. It encodes CASSFVQMNNEQYF.

The table lists this clonotype with a few counts. This chain connects TRBV7-9 to TRBJ1-4; D remains ambiguous. Trimming removed 5 bases from V and 3 bases from J, with 10 bases in between. This CDR3 is 14 amino acids long. In germline, CDR1 is SEHNR, CDR2 FQNEAQ (reference sequence). The CDR3 sequence: CASSPQEPNEKLFF. CDR3 nucleotide sequence: TGTGCCAGCAGCCCGCAGGAACCTAATGAAAAACTGTTTTTT.

This clonotype was seen a few times. The genes are TRBV27 and TRBJ2-5, with 7 bases matching TRBD1. The CDR3 has 13 residues. The germline gives CDR1 MNHEY, CDR2 SMNVEV (reference sequence). The V and J ends lost 5 bases and 11 bases, in that order; junction bases with no gene match: 11. The CDR3 DNA follows: TGTGCCAGCAGTCCTGACAGGGCCAATGAGCAGTACTTC. Protein product: CASSPDRANEQYF.

This clonotype has a handful of counts. V usage is TRBV4-3 and J usage is TRBJ2-7; D might be TRBD1 or TRBD2, each matching 6 bases. Trimming cost V 0 bases and J 2 bases, with 11 bases left between them. This CDR3 contains 15 residues. CDR1 is LGHNA and CDR2 is YSLEER in the germline V gene. The CDR3 sequence is CASSQDLGGPYEQYF. The CDR3, as DNA: TGCGCCAGCAGCCAAGATCTTGGGGGGCCCTACGAGCAGTACTTC.

The gene calls are TRBV7-2 and TRBJ2-7; 10 nucleotides agree with TRBD1. The J segment lost 4 bases and the V segment lost 5 bases, leaving 8 bases of the junction unmatched. This CDR3 region has 15 residues. Germline values: CDR1 SGHTA, CDR2 FQGNSA. The CDR3 loop reads CASSLIGQGVYEQYF. Here the CDR3 DNA reads TGTGCCAGCAGCCTTATTGGACAGGGGGTGTACGAGCAGTACTTC.

A word on this clonotype: A much larger clone sits a single nucleotide away, making a read error possible. The rearrangement joins TRBV4-2 to TRBJ2-7; the match to TRBD2 covers 7 bases. Germline V gene sequence: CDR1 LGHNA, CDR2 YNFKEQ. This CDR3 comprises 15 residues. Here the CDR3 DNA reads TGTACCAGCAGCCACCAGGCGGGAGCCTCCTACGAGCAGTACTTC. This translates into CTSSHQAGASYEQYF.

This clonotype turned up a few times. The V call is TRBV12-3 or TRBV12-4, the J call TRBJ1-2; D remains unclear. This CDR3 is built from 13 residues. V dropped 1 base and J dropped 5 bases, with 8 bases sitting between them. Here the CDR3 DNA reads TGTGCCAGCAGTTTAGGCAGAATATATGGCTACACCTTC. Its protein product is CASSLGRIYGYTF.

This chain joins TRBV7-3 and TRBJ2-5, with D maybe TRBD2 (6 bases). This CDR3 is built from 14 residues. Trimming took off 4 bases at V and 11 bases at J, with 20 bases between the two ends. The germline V gene encodes CDR1 SGHTA and CDR2 FQGTGA. CDR3 coding DNA: TGTGCCAGCAGCTCGGGGACTCCCTACAATGAGCAGTACTTC. It codes for CASSSGTPYNEQYF.